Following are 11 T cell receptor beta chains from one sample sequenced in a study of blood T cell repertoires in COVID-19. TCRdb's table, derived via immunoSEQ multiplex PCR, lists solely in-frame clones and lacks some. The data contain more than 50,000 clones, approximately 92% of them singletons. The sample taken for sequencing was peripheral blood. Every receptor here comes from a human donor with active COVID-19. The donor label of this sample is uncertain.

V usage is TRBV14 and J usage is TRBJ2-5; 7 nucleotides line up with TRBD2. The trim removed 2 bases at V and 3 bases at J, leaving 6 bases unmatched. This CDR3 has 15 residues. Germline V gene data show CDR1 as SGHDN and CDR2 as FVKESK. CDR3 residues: CASSQYSAGEETQYF. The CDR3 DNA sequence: TGTGCCAGCAGCCAATACAGCGCGGGGGAAGAGACCCAGTACTTC.

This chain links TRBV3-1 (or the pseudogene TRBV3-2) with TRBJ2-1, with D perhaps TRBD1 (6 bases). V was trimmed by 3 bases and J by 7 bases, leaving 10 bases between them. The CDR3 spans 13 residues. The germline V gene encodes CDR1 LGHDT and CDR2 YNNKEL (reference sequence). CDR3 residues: CASSHHRDNEQFF. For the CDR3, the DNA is TGTGCCAGCAGCCACCACAGGGATAATGAGCAGTTCTTC.

For the CDR3, the DNA is TGTGCCAGCCGATTGACTAGTTACAATGAGCAGTTCTTC. Protein sequence: CASRLTSYNEQFF. The chain combines TRBV27 with TRBJ2-1; maybe TRBD2 (6 bases). Trimming removed 8 bases from V and 4 bases from J, with 12 bases in between. From germline, CDR1 is MNHEY and CDR2 SMNVEV (reference sequence). This CDR3 spans 13 amino acids.

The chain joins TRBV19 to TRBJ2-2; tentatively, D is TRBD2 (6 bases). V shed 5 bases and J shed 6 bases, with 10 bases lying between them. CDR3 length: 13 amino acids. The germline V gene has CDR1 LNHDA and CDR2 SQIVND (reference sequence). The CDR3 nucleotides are TGTGCCAGTAGTGTGGGACTGCCCGGGGAGCTGTTTTTT. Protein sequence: CASSVGLPGELFF.

The CDR3 loop reads CASSPAGANVLTF. CDR3 DNA: TGTGCCAGCAGCCCCGCTGGGGCCAACGTCCTGACTTTC. The chain combines TRBV7-9 with TRBJ2-6; D uncertain. Trimming stripped 5 bases from V and 2 bases from J, with 4 bases between. The CDR3 extends over 13 amino acids. Germline CDR1 SEHNR, CDR2 FQNEAQ (reference sequence).

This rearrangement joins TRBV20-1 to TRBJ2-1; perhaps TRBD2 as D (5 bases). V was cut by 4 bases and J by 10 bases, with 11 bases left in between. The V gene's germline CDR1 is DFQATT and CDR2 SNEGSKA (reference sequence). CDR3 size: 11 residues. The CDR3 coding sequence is TGCAGTGCTACTTCTCGAGGGGAGCAGTTCTTC. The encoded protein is CSATSRGEQFF.

The chain's CDR3 is CASSIFGRGTLYNEQFF. Here the CDR3 DNA reads TGTGCCAGTAGTATATTTGGGCGAGGGACACTTTACAATGAGCAGTTCTTC. The rearrangement links TRBV19 to TRBJ2-1; weak D call: TRBD1 (6 bases). Germline V lookup: CDR1 LNHDA, CDR2 SQIVND (reference sequence). V shed 2 bases and J shed 4 bases, with 18 bases lying between them. This CDR3 region has 17 residues.

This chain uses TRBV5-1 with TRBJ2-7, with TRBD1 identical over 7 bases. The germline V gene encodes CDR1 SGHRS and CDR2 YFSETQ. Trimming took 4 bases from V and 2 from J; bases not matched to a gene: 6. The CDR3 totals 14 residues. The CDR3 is CASSPGQNTYEQYV. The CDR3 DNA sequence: TGCGCCAGCAGCCCGGGACAGAATACCTACGAGCAGTACGTC.

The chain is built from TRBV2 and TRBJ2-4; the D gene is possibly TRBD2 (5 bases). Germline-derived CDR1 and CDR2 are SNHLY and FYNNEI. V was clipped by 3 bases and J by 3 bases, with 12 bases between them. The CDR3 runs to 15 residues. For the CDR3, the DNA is TGTGCCAGCAGTGATTTTCCGGAGGACAAAAACATTCAGTACTTC. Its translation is CASSDFPEDKNIQYF.

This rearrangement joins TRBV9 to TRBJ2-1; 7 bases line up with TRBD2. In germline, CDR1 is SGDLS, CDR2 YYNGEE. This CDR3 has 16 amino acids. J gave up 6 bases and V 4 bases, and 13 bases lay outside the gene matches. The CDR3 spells CASSLEVIAGVNEQFF. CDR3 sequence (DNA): TGTGCCAGCAGCTTAGAGGTAATAGCGGGTGTCAATGAGCAGTTCTTC.

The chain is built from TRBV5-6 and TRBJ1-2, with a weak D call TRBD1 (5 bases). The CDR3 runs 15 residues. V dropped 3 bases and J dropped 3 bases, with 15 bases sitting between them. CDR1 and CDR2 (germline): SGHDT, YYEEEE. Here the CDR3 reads CASSYGQSDHYGYTF. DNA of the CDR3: TGTGCCAGCAGCTATGGACAATCCGACCACTATGGCTACACCTTC.